These 17 T cell receptor beta chains originate from one sample sequenced in a study of shared clonotypes between healthy human individuals. Profiling relied on immunoSEQ multiplex PCR, and the TCRdb table lists in-frame clones only, not all of them. The sample includes 2,500,000 or so clones, roughly 93% of them seen just once. Sequencing was done on a sample of naive CD4+ T cells from PBMCs. Subset described: CD45RA+ positively selected. These receptors came from a man aged 18 to 30 in good health. Some clones in this sample may be carry-over from other donors' samples.

The chain combines TRBV5-4 with TRBJ2-2; 13 positions agree with TRBD2. The CDR3 covers 17 residues. Trimming removed 5 bases from V and 6 bases from J; junction bases left unmatched: 10. CDR1 and CDR2 (germline): SGHNT, YYREEE (reference sequence). This CDR3 is CASRDPGLAGKPGELFF. The CDR3 DNA sequence: TGTGCCAGCAGAGACCCGGGACTAGCGGGAAAACCCGGGGAGCTGTTTTTT.

The chain joins TRBV23-1 to TRBJ2-7, with 7 nucleotides matching TRBD1. TRBV23-1 is designated an ORF whose function remains uncertain. The CDR3 covers 16 residues. Germline trimming cut 3 bases from V and 0 bases from J; bases unmatched to any gene: 8. CDR3 nucleotide sequence: TGCGCCAGCAGTCACCGGGGACAGTCCCGCTCCTACGAGCAGTACTTC. This sequence encodes CASSHRGQSRSYEQYF.

This sequence joins TRBV2 and TRBJ2-5; D is ambiguous. V dropped 7 bases and J dropped 5 bases, with 11 bases sitting between them. The CDR3 spans 12 residues. Looked up from germline, CDR1 is SNHLY and CDR2 is FYNNEI. CDR3 residues: CASIRFDETQYF. In DNA form, the CDR3 reads TGTGCCAGCATCCGGTTTGATGAGACCCAGTACTTC.

V usage is TRBV4-3 and J usage is TRBJ2-6; D is unclear. V was shortened by 4 bases and J by 1 base, with 8 bases between the two germline ends. The CDR3 is 15 amino acids. The germline V gene has CDR1 LGHNA and CDR2 YSLEER. The CDR3 loop is CASSRQFSGANVLTF. The CDR3 DNA is TGCGCCAGCAGCCGCCAGTTTTCTGGGGCCAACGTCCTGACTTTC.

J is TRBJ1-2 and V is TRBV28; D unresolved. Trimming took 5 bases from V and 1 from J, leaving 14 bases between them. Germline CDR1 reads MDHEN; CDR2 reads SYDVKM. CDR3 length: 15 residues. Here the CDR3 DNA reads TGTGCCAGCAGTCAGCCTAGTAAGAGTAACTATGGCTACACCTTC. It translates to CASSQPSKSNYGYTF.

The genes are TRBV5-1 and TRBJ2-7; 7 positions agree with TRBD2. The V segment lost 0 bases and the J segment 3 bases; nucleotides outside the gene matches: 3. CDR3 length: 14 amino acids. Germline CDR1 reads SGHRS; CDR2 reads YFSETQ. The CDR3 nucleotides are TGCGCCAGCAGCTTGGGCGGGAGTTACTACGAGCAGTACTTC. Residues: CASSLGGSYYEQYF. Combining the CDR3 with reference TRBV5-1 and TRBJ2-7 gives the whole variable domain KAGVTQTPRYLIKTRGQQVTLSCSPISGHRSVSWYQQTPGQGLQFLFEYFSETQRNKGNFPGRFSGRQFSNSRSEMNVSTLELGDSALYLCASSLGGSYYEQYFGPGTRLTVT.

Remarks on this clone: Other DNA sequences from this sample encode an identical CDR3 as well. The chain combines TRBV19 with TRBJ1-1, with D hard to call. The CDR3 runs to 11 residues. Trimming shortened V by 6 bases and J by 1 base, and 3 bases separated the two germline ends. The germline gives CDR1 LNHDA, CDR2 SQIVND (reference sequence). The CDR3 nucleotides read TGTGCCAGTAGGAAGAACACTGAAGCTTTCTTT. Translating gives CASRKNTEAFF.

Worth noting for this clone: At one end, the junction sequence differs from germline, possibly due to a read error. The V call is TRBV28, the J call TRBJ2-1; D is unclear. The germline V gene has CDR1 MDHEN and CDR2 SYDVKM. This CDR3 comprises 11 residues. As DNA, the CDR3 is TGTGCCAGCAGCCACTACGATGAGCAGTTCTTC. Protein product: CASSHYDEQFF.

This sequence joins TRBV5-1 and TRBJ1-4; D uncertain. V was trimmed by 0 bases and J by 0 bases, leaving 9 bases between them. In germline, CDR1 is SGHRS, CDR2 YFSETQ. There are 16 residues in the CDR3. CDR3 DNA sequence: TGCGCCAGCAGCTTGGTGACGGTTGCAACTAATGAAAAACTGTTTTTT. This gives the protein CASSLVTVATNEKLFF.

This rearrangement joins TRBV11-2 to TRBJ2-6; D may be TRBD1 (7 bases). V lost 2 bases, J lost 0 bases, and 11 bases lay in between. Germline V gene lookup returns CDR1 SGHAT and CDR2 FQNNGV. This CDR3 has 17 amino acids. The CDR3: CASSLRGTASGANVLTF. DNA of the CDR3: TGTGCCAGCAGCTTACGGGGGACAGCCTCTGGGGCCAACGTCCTGACTTTC.

The chain joins TRBV4-1 to TRBJ2-1, with 10 bases lining up with TRBD2. Germline CDR1 is MGHRA and CDR2 is YSYEKL. The length of the CDR3 is 17 residues. After removal of 3 bases from V and 4 bases from J, the junction contained 9 bases not matched to a gene. The CDR3 loop is CASSQDSGRRGYNEQFF. The CDR3 DNA is TGCGCCAGCAGCCAGGATAGCGGGAGGCGGGGATACAATGAGCAGTTCTTC.

In this sample, this clone turned up once. V and J are TRBV6-5 and TRBJ2-7; 11 bases line up with TRBD2. V shed 6 bases, J shed 4 bases, and the junction held 5 bases outside the gene matches. Germline lookup yields CDR1 MNHEY and CDR2 SVGAGI. The CDR3 covers 14 residues. CDR3 DNA: TGTGCCAGCAGCCTCCGACTAGCGGGGTACGAGCAGTACTTC. Protein sequence: CASSLRLAGYEQYF.

The chain uses TRBV6-5 and TRBJ2-5; 7 positions agree with TRBD1. With V trimmed by 6 bases and J by 4 bases, 2 bases remained unmatched. Germline V CDR1 and CDR2: MNHEY, SVGAGI. The CDR3 runs 12 residues. In nucleotides, the CDR3 is TGTGCCAGCAGGACAGGGCTAGAGACCCAGTACTTC. Its translation: CASRTGLETQYF.

The chain employs TRBV5-6 and TRBJ1-2, with 12 bases fitting TRBD1. The V segment lost 4 bases and the J segment 4 bases; nucleotides outside the gene matches: 2. CDR1 is SGHDT, CDR2 YYEEEE, per germline. The CDR3 loop spans 14 amino acids. For the CDR3, the DNA is TGTGCCAGCAGCGTGGGACAGGGGGCCTATGGCTACACCTTC. It translates to CASSVGQGAYGYTF.

The gene calls are TRBV2 and TRBJ1-1; tentative D call: TRBD1 (5 bases). V was pared by 6 bases and J by 6 bases, with 17 bases between. The germline CDR1 and CDR2 sequences are SNHLY and FYNNEI. The CDR3 runs 14 residues. Written as DNA, the CDR3 is TGTGCCAGCAGACCCTGGTCAGGGACCCCTGAAGCTTTCTTT. Translated, it gives CASRPWSGTPEAFF.

The rearrangement links TRBV18 to TRBJ1-1; 7 nucleotides align to TRBD1. The CDR3 contains 13 residues. Trimming cost V 7 bases and J 0 bases; bases outside gene matches: 2. Germline loops: CDR1 KGHSH, CDR2 LQKENI. The CDR3 protein is CASYRGLNTEAFF. CDR3 DNA sequence: TGTGCCAGCTACAGGGGATTGAACACTGAAGCTTTCTTT. The whole variable domain, filled in from reference TRBV18 and TRBJ1-1, reads NAGVMQNPRHLVRRRGQEARLRCSPMKGHSHVYWYRQLPEEGLKFMVYLQKENIIDESGMPKERFSAEFPKEGPSILRIQQVVRGDSAAYFCASYRGLNTEAFFGQGTRLTVV.

A few counts support this clone. This chain joins TRBV30 and TRBJ1-4, with D uncertain. In germline, CDR1 is GTSNPN, CDR2 SVGIG (reference sequence). The V and J ends lost 8 bases and 8 bases respectively, with 12 bases between them. The CDR3 sequence is 11 residues long. CDR3 DNA: TGTGCCGGAACCTGGGTCGAAAAACTGTTTTTT. Its protein product is CAGTWVEKLFF.